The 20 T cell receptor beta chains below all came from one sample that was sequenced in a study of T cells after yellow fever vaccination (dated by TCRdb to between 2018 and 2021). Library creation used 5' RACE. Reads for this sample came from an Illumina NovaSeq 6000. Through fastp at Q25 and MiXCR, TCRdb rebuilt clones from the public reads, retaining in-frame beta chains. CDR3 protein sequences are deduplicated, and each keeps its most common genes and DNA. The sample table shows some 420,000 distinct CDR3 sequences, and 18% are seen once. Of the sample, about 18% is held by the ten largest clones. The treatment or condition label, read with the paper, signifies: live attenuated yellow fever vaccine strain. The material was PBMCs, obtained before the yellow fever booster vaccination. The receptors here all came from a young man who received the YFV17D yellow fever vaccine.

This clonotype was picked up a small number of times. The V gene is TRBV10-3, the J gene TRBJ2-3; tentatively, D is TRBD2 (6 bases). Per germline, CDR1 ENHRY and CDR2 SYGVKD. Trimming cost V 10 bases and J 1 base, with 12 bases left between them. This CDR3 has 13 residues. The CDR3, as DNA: TGTGCCAACGGAGCTAGCGGCACAGATACGCAGTATTTT. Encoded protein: CANGASGTDTQYF.

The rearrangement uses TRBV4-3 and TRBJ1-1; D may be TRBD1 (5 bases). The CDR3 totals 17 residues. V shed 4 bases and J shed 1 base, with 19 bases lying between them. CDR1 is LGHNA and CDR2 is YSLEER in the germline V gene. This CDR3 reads CASSLGSGDSKNTEAFF. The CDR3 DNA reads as TGCGCCAGCAGCCTTGGAAGCGGCGACAGTAAGAACACTGAAGCTTTCTTT.

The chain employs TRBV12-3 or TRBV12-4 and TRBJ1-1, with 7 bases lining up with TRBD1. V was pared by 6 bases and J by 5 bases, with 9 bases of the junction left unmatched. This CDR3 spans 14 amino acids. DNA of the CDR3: TGTGCCAGCAGACCACAGGGGAGCGGGACTGAAGCTTTCTTT. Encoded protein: CASRPQGSGTEAFF.

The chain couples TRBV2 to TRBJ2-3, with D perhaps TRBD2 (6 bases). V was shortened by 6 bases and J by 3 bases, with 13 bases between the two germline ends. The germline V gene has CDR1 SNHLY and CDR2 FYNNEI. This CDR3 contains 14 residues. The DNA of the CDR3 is TGTGCCAGCAGGACTAGAACTAGGACAGATACGCAGTATTTT. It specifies CASRTRTRTDTQYF.

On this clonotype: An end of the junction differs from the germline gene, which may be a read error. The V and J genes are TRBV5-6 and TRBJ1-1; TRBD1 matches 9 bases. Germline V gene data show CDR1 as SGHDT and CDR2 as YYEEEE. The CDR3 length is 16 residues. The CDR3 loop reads CASSLGSGTGITEAFF. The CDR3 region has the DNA TGTGCCAGCAGTTTGGGATCCGGGACAGGGATCACTGAAGCTTTCTTT.

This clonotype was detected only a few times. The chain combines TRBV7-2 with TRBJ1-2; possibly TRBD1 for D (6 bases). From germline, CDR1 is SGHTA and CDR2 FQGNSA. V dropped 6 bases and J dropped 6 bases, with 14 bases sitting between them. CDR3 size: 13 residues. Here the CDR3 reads CASRVNRQDGYTF. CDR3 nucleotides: TGTGCCAGCAGGGTCAATCGACAGGATGGCTACACCTTC.

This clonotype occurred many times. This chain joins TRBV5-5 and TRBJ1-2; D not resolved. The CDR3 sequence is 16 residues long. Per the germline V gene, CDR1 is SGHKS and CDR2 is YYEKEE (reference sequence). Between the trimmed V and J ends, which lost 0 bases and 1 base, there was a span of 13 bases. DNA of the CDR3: TGTGCCAGCAGCTTGGCCTCCAGCCCTGTTAACTATGGCTACACCTTC. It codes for CASSLASSPVNYGYTF.

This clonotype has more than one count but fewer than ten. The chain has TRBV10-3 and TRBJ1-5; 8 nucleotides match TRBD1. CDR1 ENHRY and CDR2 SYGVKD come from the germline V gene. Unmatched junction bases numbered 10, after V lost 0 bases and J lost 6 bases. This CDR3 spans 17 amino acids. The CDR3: CAISESKGQGGFQPQHF. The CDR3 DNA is TGTGCCATCAGTGAGTCAAAAGGACAGGGCGGTTTTCAGCCCCAGCATTTT.

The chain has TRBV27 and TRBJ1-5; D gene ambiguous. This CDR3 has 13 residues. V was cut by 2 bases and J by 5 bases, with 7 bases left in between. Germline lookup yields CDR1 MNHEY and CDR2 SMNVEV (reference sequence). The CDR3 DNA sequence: TGTGCCAGCAGTTTAAGAGACCATCAGCCCCAGCATTTT. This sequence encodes CASSLRDHQPQHF.

The CDR3 here is CASSQFGGSQETQYF. CDR3 sequence (DNA): TGCGCCAGCAGCCAGTTCGGCGGCAGCCAAGAGACCCAGTACTTC. The genes are TRBV4-1 and TRBJ2-5; no clear D. V was pared by 3 bases and J by 1 base, with 12 bases between. CDR3 length: 15 residues. Germline CDR1 reads MGHRA; CDR2 reads YSYEKL.

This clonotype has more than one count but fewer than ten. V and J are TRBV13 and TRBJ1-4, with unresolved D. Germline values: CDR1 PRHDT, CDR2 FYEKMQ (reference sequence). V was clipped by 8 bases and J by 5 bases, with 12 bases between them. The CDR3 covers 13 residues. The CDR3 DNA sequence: TGTGCCAGCGGTGGCAGAAGAAATGAAAAACTGTTTTTT. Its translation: CASGGRRNEKLFF.

The DNA for the CDR3 is TGTGCCAGCAGCGCACGGGGGCCACCCACAGATACGCAGTATTTT. Translating it yields CASSARGPPTDTQYF. This sequence joins TRBV9 and TRBJ2-3, with D possibly being TRBD1 or TRBD2 (6 bases each). This CDR3 has 15 amino acids. The V end lost 3 bases, the J end lost 2 bases, and 13 bases lay between the germline ends. Looked up from germline, CDR1 is SGDLS and CDR2 is YYNGEE.

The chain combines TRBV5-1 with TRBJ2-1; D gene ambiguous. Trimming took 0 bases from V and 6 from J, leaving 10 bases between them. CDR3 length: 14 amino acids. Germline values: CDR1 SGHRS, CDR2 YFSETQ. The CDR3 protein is CASSLAGVSNEQFF. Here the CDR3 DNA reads TGCGCCAGCAGCTTGGCCGGAGTCTCCAATGAGCAGTTCTTC. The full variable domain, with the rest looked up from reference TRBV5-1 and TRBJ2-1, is KAGVTQTPRYLIKTRGQQVTLSCSPISGHRSVSWYQQTPGQGLQFLFEYFSETQRNKGNFPGRFSGRQFSNSRSEMNVSTLELGDSALYLCASSLAGVSNEQFFGPGTRLTVL.

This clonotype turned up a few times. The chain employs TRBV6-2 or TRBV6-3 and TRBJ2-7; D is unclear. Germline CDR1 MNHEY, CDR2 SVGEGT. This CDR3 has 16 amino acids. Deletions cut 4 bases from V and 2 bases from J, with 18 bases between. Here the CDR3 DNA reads TGTGCCAGCAGTTTGGCCAGAGGCGGCGGACCCTACGAGCAGTACTTC. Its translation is CASSLARGGGPYEQYF.

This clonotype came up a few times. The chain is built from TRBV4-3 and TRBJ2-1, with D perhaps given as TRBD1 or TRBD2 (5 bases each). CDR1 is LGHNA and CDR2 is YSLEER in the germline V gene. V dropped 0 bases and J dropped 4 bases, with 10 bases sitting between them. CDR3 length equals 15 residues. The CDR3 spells CASSQDGGRYNEQFF. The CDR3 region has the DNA TGCGCCAGCAGCCAAGATGGGGGAAGGTACAATGAGCAGTTCTTC.

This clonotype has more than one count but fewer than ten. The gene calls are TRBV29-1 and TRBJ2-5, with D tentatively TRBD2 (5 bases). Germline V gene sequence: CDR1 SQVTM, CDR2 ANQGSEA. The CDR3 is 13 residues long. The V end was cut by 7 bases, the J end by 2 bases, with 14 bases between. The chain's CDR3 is CSASGRGQETQYF. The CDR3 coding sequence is TGCAGCGCGTCCGGACGGGGACAAGAGACCCAGTACTTC.

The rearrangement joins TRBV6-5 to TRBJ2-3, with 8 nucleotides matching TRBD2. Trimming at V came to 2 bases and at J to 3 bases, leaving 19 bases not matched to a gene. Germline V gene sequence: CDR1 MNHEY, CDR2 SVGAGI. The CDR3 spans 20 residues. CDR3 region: CASSYRRGKKSGGRTDTQYF. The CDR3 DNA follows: TGTGCCAGCAGTTACCGACGAGGCAAGAAAAGCGGGGGCCGAACAGATACGCAGTATTTT.

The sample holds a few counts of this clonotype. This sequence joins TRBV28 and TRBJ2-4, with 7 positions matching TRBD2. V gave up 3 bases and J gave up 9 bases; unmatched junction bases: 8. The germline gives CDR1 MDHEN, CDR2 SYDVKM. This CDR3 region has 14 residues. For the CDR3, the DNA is TGTGCCAGCAGTTTGGGGGGGGACGGATCCATTCAGTACTTC. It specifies CASSLGGDGSIQYF.

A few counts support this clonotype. The CDR3 loop reads CASSSPGTSTQYF. The CDR3 coding sequence is TGTGCCAGCAGCTCGCCGGGGACCTCTACGCAGTATTTT. The chain recombines TRBV7-2 with TRBJ2-3; D is possibly TRBD1 or TRBD2 (5 bases each). Germline V gene data show CDR1 as SGHTA and CDR2 as FQGNSA. Trimming stripped 4 bases from V and 8 bases from J, with 13 bases between. The CDR3 is made up of 13 amino acids.

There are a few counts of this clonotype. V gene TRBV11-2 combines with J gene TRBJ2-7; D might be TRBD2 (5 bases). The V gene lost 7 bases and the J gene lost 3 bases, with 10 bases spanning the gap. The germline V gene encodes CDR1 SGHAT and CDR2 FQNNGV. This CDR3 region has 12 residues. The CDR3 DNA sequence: TGTGCCAGCACCTCGGGAAACTACGAGCAGTACTTC. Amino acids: CASTSGNYEQYF.